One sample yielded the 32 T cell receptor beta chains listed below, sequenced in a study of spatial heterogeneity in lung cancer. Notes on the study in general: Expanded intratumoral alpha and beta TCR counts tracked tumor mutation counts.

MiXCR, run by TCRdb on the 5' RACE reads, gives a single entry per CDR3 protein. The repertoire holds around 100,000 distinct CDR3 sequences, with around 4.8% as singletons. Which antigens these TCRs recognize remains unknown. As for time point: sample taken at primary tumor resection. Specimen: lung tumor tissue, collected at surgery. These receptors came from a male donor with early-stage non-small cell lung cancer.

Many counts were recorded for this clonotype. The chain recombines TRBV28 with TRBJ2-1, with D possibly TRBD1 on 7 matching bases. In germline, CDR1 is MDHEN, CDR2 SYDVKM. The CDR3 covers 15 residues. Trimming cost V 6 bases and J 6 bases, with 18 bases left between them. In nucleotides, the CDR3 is TGTGCCAGCAGCACCTTCGGACAGGAGGGCAATGAGCAGTTCTTC. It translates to CASSTFGQEGNEQFF.

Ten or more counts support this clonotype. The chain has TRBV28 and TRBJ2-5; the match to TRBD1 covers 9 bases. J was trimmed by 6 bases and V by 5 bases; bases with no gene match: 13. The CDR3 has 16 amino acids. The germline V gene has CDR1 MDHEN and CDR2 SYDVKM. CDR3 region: CASSGAGTGSLKTQYF. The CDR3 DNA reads TGTGCCAGCAGTGGGGCCGGGACAGGGTCTTTGAAGACCCAGTACTTC.

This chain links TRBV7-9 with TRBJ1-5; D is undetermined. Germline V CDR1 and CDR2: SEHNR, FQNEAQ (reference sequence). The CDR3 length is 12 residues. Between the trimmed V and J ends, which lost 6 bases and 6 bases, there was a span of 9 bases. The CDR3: CASSDNSQPQHF. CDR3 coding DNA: TGTGCCAGCAGTGACAATTCTCAGCCCCAGCATTTT.

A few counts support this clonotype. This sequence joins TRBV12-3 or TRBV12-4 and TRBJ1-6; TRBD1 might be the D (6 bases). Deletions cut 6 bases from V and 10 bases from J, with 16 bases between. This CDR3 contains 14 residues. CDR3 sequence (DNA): TGTGCCAGCAGAACAGGGACGGTTTGGTCACCCCTCCACTTT. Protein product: CASRTGTVWSPLHF.

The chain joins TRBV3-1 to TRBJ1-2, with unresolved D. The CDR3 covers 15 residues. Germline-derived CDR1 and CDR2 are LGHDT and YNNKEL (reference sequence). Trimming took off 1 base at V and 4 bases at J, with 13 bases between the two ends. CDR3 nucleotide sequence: TGTGCCAGCAGCCAAGGCGTCCCATGGTTCTATGGCTACACCTTC. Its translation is CASSQGVPWFYGYTF.

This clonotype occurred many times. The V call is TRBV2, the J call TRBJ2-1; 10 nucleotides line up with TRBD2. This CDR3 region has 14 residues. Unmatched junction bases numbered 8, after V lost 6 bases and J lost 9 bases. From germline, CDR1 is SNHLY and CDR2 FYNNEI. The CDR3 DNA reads TGTGCCAGCAGAGGTCTAGCGGGAGCAGCTGAGCAGTTCTTC. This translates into CASRGLAGAAEQFF.

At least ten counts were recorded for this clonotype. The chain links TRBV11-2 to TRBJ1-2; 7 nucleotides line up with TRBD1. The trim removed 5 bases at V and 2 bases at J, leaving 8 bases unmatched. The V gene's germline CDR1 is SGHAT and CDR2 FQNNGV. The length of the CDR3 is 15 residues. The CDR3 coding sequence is TGTGCCAGCAGCGGGGTGACAGGGAAAAACTATGGCTACACCTTC. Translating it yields CASSGVTGKNYGYTF.

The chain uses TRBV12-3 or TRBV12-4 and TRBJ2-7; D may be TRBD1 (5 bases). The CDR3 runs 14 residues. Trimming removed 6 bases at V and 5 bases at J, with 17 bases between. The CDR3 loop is CASSLGAQGNEQYF. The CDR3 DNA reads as TGTGCCAGCAGCCTTGGGGCCCAGGGAAACGAGCAGTACTTC.

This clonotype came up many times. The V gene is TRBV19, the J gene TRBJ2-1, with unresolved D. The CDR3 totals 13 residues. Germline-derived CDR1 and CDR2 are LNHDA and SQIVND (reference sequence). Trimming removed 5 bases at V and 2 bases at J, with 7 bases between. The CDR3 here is CASSQTTYNEQFF. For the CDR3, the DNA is TGTGCCAGTAGTCAGACCACCTACAATGAGCAGTTCTTC.

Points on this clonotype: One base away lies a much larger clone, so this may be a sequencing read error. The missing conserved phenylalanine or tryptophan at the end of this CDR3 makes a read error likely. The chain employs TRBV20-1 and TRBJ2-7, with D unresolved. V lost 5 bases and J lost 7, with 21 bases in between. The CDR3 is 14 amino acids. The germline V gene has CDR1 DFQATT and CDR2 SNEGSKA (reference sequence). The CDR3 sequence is CSAGLREPSWEQYI. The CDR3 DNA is TGCAGTGCTGGGTTGCGAGAACCTTCTTGGGAGCAGTACATC.

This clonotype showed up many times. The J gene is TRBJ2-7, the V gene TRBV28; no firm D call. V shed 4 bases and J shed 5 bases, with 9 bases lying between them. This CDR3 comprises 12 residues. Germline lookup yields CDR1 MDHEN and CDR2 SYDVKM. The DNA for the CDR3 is TGTGCCAGCAGTTGGTCTTACAACGAGCAGTACTTC. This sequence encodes CASSWSYNEQYF.

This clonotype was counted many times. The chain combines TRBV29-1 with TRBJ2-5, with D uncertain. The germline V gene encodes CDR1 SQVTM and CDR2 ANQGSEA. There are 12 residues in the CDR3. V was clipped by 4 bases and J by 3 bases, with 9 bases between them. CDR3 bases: TGCAGCGTTGTCGTGGGTGAAGAGACCCAGTACTTC. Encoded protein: CSVVVGEETQYF.

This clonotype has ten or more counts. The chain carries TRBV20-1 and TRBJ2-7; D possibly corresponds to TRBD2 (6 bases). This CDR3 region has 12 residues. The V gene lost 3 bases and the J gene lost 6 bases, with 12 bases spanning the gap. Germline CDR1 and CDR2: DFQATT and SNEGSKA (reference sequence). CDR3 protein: CSASESSGEQYF. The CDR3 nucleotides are TGCAGTGCTAGCGAGAGTAGCGGCGAGCAGTACTTC.

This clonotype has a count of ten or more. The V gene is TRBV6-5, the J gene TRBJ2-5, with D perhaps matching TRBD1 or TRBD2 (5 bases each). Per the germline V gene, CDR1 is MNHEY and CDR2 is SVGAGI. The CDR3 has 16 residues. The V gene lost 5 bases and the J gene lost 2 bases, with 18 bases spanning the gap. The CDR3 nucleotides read TGTGCCAGCAGTCTGGGAGCAGGGTCCACTCAAGAGACCCAGTACTTC. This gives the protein CASSLGAGSTQETQYF.

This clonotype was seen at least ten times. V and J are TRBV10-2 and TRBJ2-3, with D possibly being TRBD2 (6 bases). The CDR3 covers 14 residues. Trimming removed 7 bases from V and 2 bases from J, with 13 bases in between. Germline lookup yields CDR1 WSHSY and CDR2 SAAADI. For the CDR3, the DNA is TGCGCCAGCACCGAGCGGGCCACCACAGATACGCAGTATTTT. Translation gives CASTERATTDTQYF.

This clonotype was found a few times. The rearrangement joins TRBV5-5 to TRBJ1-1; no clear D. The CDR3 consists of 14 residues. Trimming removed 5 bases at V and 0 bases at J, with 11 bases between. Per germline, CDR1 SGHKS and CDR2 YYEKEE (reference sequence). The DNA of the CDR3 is TGTGCCAGCAGGCTCTCGTTCATGAACACTGAAGCTTTCTTT. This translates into CASRLSFMNTEAFF. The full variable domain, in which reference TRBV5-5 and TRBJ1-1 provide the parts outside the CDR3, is DAGVTQSPTHLIKTRGQQVTLRCSPISGHKSVSWYQQVLGQGPQFIFQYYEKEERGRGNFPDRFSARQFPNYSSELNVNALLLGDSALYLCASRLSFMNTEAFFGQGTRLTVV.

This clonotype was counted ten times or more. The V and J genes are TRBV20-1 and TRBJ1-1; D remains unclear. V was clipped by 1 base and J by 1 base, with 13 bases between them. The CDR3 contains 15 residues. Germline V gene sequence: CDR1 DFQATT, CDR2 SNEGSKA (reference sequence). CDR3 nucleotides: TGCAGTGCTAGAGGTCCGAGGGCGCCGAACACTGAAGCTTTCTTT. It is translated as CSARGPRAPNTEAFF.

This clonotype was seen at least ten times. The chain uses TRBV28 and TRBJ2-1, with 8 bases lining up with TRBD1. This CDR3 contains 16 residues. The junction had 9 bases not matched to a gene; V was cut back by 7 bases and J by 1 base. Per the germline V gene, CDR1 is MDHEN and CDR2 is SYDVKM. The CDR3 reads CASTRYWTGSYNEQFF. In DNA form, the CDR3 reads TGTGCCAGCACAAGGTACTGGACAGGGTCCTACAATGAGCAGTTCTTC. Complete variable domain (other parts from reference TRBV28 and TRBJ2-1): DVKVTQSSRYLVKRTGEKVFLECVQDMDHENMFWYRQDPGLGLRLIYFSYDVKMKEKGDIPEGYSVSREKKERFSLILESASTNQTSMYLCASTRYWTGSYNEQFFGPGTRLTVL.

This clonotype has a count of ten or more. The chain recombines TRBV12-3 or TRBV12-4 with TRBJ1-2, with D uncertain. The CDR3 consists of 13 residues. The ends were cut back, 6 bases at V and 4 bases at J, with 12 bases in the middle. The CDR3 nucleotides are TGTGCCAGCAGCATCCTTGGGGTCTATGGCTACACCTTC. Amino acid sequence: CASSILGVYGYTF.

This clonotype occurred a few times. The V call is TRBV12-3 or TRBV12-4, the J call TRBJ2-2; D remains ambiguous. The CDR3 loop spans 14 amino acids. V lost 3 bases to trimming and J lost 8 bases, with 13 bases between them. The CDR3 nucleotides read TGTGCCAGCAGTTTTTACTGGACCGGAGGGGAGCTGTTTTTT. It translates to CASSFYWTGGELFF.

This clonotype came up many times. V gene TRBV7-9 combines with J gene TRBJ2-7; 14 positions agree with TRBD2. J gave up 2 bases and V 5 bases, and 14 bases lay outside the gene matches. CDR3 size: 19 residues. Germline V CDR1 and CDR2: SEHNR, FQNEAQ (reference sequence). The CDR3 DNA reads TGTGCCAGCAGCACCATACCGGGACTAGCGGGAGCTCGGACCTACGAGCAGTACTTC. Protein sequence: CASSTIPGLAGARTYEQYF.

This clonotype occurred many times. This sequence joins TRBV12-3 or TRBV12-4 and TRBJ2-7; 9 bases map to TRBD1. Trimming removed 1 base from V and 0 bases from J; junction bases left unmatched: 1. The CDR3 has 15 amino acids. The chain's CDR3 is CASSLGGQGSYEQYF. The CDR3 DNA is TGTGCCAGCAGTTTAGGGGGACAGGGCTCCTACGAGCAGTACTTC.

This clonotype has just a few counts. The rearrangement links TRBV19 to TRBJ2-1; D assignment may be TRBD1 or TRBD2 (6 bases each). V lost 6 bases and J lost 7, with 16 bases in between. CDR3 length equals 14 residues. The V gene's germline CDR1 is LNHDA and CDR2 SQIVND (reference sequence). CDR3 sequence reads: CASRSGASPNEQFF. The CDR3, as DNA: TGTGCCAGTAGATCGGGGGCCTCCCCGAATGAGCAGTTCTTC.

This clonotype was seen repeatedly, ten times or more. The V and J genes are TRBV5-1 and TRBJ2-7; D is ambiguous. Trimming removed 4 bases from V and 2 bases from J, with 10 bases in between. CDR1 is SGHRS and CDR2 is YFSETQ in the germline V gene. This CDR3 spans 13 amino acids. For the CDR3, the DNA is TGCGCCAGCAGCCTGACCCCAACCTACGAGCAGTACTTC. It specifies CASSLTPTYEQYF.

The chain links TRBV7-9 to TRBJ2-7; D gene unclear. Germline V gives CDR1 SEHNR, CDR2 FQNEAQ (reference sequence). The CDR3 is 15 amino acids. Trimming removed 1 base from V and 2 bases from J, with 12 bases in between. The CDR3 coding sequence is TGTGCCAGCAGCTTAGGTTACGACGGAACCTACGAGCAGTACTTC. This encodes CASSLGYDGTYEQYF.

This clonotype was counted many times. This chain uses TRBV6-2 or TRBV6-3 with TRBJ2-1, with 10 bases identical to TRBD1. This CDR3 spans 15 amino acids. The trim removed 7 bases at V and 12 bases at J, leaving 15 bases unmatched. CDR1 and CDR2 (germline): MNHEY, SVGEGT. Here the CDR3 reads CASTPAARDRGRQFF. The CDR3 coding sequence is TGTGCCAGCACCCCAGCAGCCCGGGACAGGGGCCGGCAGTTCTTC.

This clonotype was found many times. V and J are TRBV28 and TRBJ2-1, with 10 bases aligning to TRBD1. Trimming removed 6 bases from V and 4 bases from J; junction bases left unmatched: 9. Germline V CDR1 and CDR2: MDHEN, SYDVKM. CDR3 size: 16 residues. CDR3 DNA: TGTGCCAGCAGAACTCCCGGGACAGGGGAATACAATGAGCAGTTCTTC. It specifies CASRTPGTGEYNEQFF.

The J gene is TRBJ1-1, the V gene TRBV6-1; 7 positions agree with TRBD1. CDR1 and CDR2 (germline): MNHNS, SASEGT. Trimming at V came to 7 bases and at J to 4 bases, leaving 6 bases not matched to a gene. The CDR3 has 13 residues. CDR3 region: CASKEGAPTEAFF. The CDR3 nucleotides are TGTGCCAGCAAGGAGGGGGCCCCCACTGAAGCTTTCTTT.

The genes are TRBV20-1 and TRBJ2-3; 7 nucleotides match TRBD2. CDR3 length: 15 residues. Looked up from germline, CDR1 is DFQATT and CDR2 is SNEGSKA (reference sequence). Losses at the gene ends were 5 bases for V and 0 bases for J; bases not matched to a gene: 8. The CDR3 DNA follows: TGCAGTGCTCTCCCGCCGGGGGGTAGCACAGATACGCAGTATTTT. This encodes CSALPPGGSTDTQYF.

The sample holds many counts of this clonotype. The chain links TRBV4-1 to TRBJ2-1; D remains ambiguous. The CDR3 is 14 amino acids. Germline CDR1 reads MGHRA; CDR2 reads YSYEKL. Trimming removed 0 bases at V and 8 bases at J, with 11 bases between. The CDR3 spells CASSQDPGDDEQFF. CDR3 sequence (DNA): TGCGCCAGCAGCCAAGATCCAGGAGACGATGAGCAGTTCTTC.

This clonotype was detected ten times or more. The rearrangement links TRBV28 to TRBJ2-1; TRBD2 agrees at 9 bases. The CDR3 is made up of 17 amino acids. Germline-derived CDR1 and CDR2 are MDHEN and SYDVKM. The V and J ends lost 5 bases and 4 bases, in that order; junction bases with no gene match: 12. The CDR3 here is CASSPQTSGREYNEQFF. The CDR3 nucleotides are TGTGCCAGCAGTCCACAGACTAGCGGAAGAGAGTACAATGAGCAGTTCTTC.

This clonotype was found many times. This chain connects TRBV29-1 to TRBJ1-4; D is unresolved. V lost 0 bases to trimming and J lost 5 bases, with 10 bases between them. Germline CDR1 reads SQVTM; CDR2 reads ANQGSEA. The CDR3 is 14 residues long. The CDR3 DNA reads TGCAGCGTTGAAGATCTTCGTAGGAATGAAAAACTGTTTTTT. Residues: CSVEDLRRNEKLFF.